A selection of T cell receptor beta chains follows, all from one sample in a study. One entry per CDR3 protein results from TCRdb running MiXCR on the RT-PCR reads. The sample gives about 700,000 distinct CDR3 sequences, 14% of which show up once; about 3.6% is in the top ten. The specimen was memory CD4+ T cells from blood. The origin of the receptors is a female donor in good health, serving as a healthy control. Both conserved end residues are part of each CDR3. The D gene is left open where the match is weak. Clone size is shown for a subset of rows, as once, few, many or a class of expanded clone.

TRBV2	.	TRBJ1-2	TRBD1	TGTGCCAGCAGTCCCGGGACAGGGCTCGATGGCTACACCTTC	CASSPGTGLDGYTF
TRBV29-1	many	TRBJ2-2	TRBD2	TGCAGCGTTGCCCTTAGCGGGAGCGCTGGGGAGCTGTTTTTT	CSVALSGSAGELFF
TRBV29-1	few	TRBJ1-6	TRBD1	TGCAGCGCTCGTGAGGGACAGGGGGCGAATTCACCCCTCCACTTT	CSAREGQGANSPLHF
TRBV29-1	many	TRBJ1-1	TRBD1	TGCAGCGTTGTTGGGGACAGGTCGGGTGGAGGCACTGAAGCTTTCTTT	CSVVGDRSGGGTEAFF
TRBV12-3/TRBV12-4	many	TRBJ2-7	TRBD2	TGTGCCAGCAGCCTAGCGGGGGGGCTCGAGCAGTACTTC	CASSLAGGLEQYF
TRBV5-1	few	TRBJ2-3	TRBD1	TGCGCCAGCAGCGCCAACCGACAGGGGGGGGATACGCAGTATTTT	CASSANRQGGDTQYF
TRBV20-1	few	TRBJ1-2	.	TGCAGTGCTCTCCTCGGGATTTATGGCTACACCTTC	CSALLGIYGYTF
TRBV3-2	.	TRBJ2-1	.	TGTGCCAGCGTAATTGATAAGCGGAATGGAAACAATGAGCAGTTCTTC	CASVIDKRNGNNEQFF
TRBV6-1	many	TRBJ1-2	.	TGTGCCAGCAATGGACACAACTATGGCTACACCTTC	CASNGHNYGYTF
TRBV7-3	.	TRBJ2-7	.	TGTGCCAGCAGCCGGGGTGATTGGGCTAGGAACGAGCAGTACTTC	CASSRGDWARNEQYF
TRBV10-3	many	TRBJ2-5	.	TGTGCCATCAGGGGCAACCAAGAGACCCAGTACTTC	CAIRGNQETQYF
TRBV12-3/TRBV12-4	few	TRBJ2-7	.	TGTGCCAGCAGTCCCACCTTAGACGGGACAGGCCAACCTAGCGGGTCCTACGAGCAGTACTTC	CASSPTLDGTGQPSGSYEQYF
TRBV18	many	TRBJ2-5	.	TGTGCCAGCTCACCCGACAATTCAGGGACCCAGTACTTC	CASSPDNSGTQYF
TRBV5-1	few	TRBJ1-6	.	TGCGCCAGCAGCTTGTCCCGCGATTCACCCCTCCACTTT	CASSLSRDSPLHF
TRBV9	.	TRBJ2-5	TRBD2	TGTGCCAGCAGCGTAGGACTAGCGAACCAAGAGACCCAGTACTTC	CASSVGLANQETQYF
TRBV18	many	TRBJ2-1	TRBD2	TGTGCCAGCTCACCACAACTAGCGGAACAGCAGTTCTTC	CASSPQLAEQQFF
TRBV4-3	few	TRBJ2-1	TRBD2	TGCGCCAGCAGCCAGGCATGGGGGACTAGCGGGGCAAATGAGCAGTTCTTC	CASSQAWGTSGANEQFF
TRBV18	.	TRBJ2-3	.	TGTGCCAGCTCACCACCGTACCTAGAAGGTCTTCATGGGTATTTT	CASSPPYLEGLHGYF
TRBV7-9	few	TRBJ2-7	TRBD1	TGTGCCAGCAGCTTAGTCGGGACAGTTGTGTACGAGCAGTACTTC	CASSLVGTVVYEQYF
TRBV12-3/TRBV12-4	many	TRBJ2-1	.	TGTGCCAGCACCCTGGTGCCTATCAATGAGCAGTTCTTC	CASTLVPINEQFF
TRBV9	.	TRBJ2-1	.	TGTGCCAGCAGCGGCGGACGGGACGGATACAATGAGCAGTTCTTC	CASSGGRDGYNEQFF
TRBV15	few	TRBJ1-4	.	TGTGCCACCAGCAGAGATACCATCGCGGGTGAGGGGGAAAAACTGTTTTTT	CATSRDTIAGEGEKLFF
TRBV20-1	many	TRBJ2-7	TRBD2	TGCAGTGCACTCACCGGGACTAGCGAGTACGAGCAGTACTTC	CSALTGTSEYEQYF
TRBV7-3	few	TRBJ2-3	.	TGTGCCAGCAGCAGGAGACTCACAGATACGCAGTATTTT	CASSRRLTDTQYF
TRBV12-3/TRBV12-4	many	TRBJ2-1	.	TGTGCCAGCATGTGGGGACTTACATACAATGAGCAGTTCTTC	CASMWGLTYNEQFF
TRBV7-6	.	TRBJ2-3	TRBD2	TGTGCCAGCAGCTTAAGCGGGGGTTTTAGCACAGATACGCAGTATTTT	CASSLSGGFSTDTQYF
TRBV29-1	many	TRBJ2-1	.	TGCAGCGTCGACAGCTCGGGACACCCCTACAATGAGCAGTTCTTC	CSVDSSGHPYNEQFF
TRBV7-9	.	TRBJ2-1	TRBD2	TGTGCCAGCAACAACCCTGAGCGGGAGAACGGTGAGCAGTTCTTC	CASNNPERENGEQFF
TRBV18	few	TRBJ2-3	TRBD1	TGTGCCAGCTCAACCTACAGGGGAGAAGTGCAGTATTTT	CASSTYRGEVQYF
TRBV9	.	TRBJ2-7	TRBD2	TGTGCCAGCTCCGGGACTAGCGGGAGAAACGAGCAGTACTTC	CASSGTSGRNEQYF
TRBV5-6	.	TRBJ2-5	.	TGTGCCAGCAGCGAGCTTAGCCCGGGGAGGGGGCAAGAGACCCAGTACTTC	CASSELSPGRGQETQYF
TRBV25-1	few	TRBJ2-5	TRBD2	TGTGCCAGCAGTGAGCCATCGGGGGGCCAAGAGACCCAGTACTTC	CASSEPSGGQETQYF
TRBV5-5	few	TRBJ2-1	.	TGTGCCAGCAGCTTCGACAGGCCCGCCTACAATGAGCAGTTCTTC	CASSFDRPAYNEQFF
TRBV7-2	few	TRBJ1-5	TRBD1	TGTGCCAGCAGCTTTAGGACAGGGAATAGCAATCAGCCCCAGCATTTT	CASSFRTGNSNQPQHF
TRBV10-3	many	TRBJ2-5	TRBD2	TGTGCCATCAGTGAACGTGAAGTAGGGCTAGCGGGGGGAGAGACCCAGTACTTC	CAISEREVGLAGGETQYF
TRBV3-1	.	TRBJ1-2	.	TGTGCCAGCAGCCCGTACAGGGAAAGCGGCTACACCTTC	CASSPYRESGYTF
TRBV11-2	few	TRBJ2-1	.	TGTGCCAGCAGCTTGAGGCGACTTTCCTACAATGAGCAGTTCTTC	CASSLRRLSYNEQFF
TRBV10-3	many	TRBJ2-7	.	TGTGCCATCAGTACCGGACAGAACGAGCAGTACTTC	CAISTGQNEQYF
TRBV7-9	many	TRBJ1-6	.	TGTGCCAGCAGCTCCCAGGGAGCACCCCTCCACTTT	CASSSQGAPLHF
TRBV5-6	.	TRBJ2-7	TRBD1	TGTGCCAGCAGCCTTAGGCGACAGGGTGGCTACGAGCAGTACTTC	CASSLRRQGGYEQYF
TRBV20-1	few	TRBJ1-2	.	TGCAGTGCTAGAGTGGGGGAAGACGGCTACACCTTC	CSARVGEDGYTF
TRBV5-1	.	TRBJ2-1	.	TGCGCCAGCAGCTTGGGCTACCGCAATGAGCAGTTCTTC	CASSLGYRNEQFF
TRBV10-3	many	TRBJ2-7	.	TGTGCCATCCGGGACTCGGGCGAGCAGTACTTC	CAIRDSGEQYF
TRBV5-1	.	TRBJ2-3	.	TGCGCCAGCAGCTCGGGGGCGGTAGATACGCAGTATTTT	CASSSGAVDTQYF